These 15 T cell receptor beta chains came from one sample sequenced in a study of cytomegalovirus exposure and HLA in healthy donors. TCRdb's copy holds only in-frame clones and misses some; the assay was immunoSEQ multiplex PCR. The table lists around 200,000 clones, around 90% of them singletons. Sequenced: PBMCs. These receptor sequences come from a woman under 30 in good health and CMV-seronegative.

This chain joins TRBV2 and TRBJ2-5; 8 nucleotides line up with TRBD2. Germline assignment: CDR1 SNHLY and CDR2 FYNNEI. The CDR3 length is 13 residues. Trimming removed 6 bases from V and 5 bases from J; junction bases left unmatched: 5. The CDR3 DNA sequence: TGTGCCAGCAGCGGGAGGGCCGGGGAGACCCAGTACTTC. Amino acids: CASSGRAGETQYF.

V gene TRBV29-1 combines with J gene TRBJ1-1; 7 nucleotides agree with TRBD1. Germline lookup yields CDR1 SQVTM and CDR2 ANQGSEA. The V and J ends lost 7 bases and 5 bases, in that order; junction bases with no gene match: 7. The CDR3 runs 12 residues. This chain's CDR3 is CSAGTEGTEAFF. The CDR3 DNA reads TGCAGCGCCGGGACAGAAGGGACTGAAGCTTTCTTT.

On this clone: No conserved phenylalanine or tryptophan ends this CDR3, so it is likely a read error. Because the CDR3's place on the DNA is in doubt, the DNA is left out and the CDR3 is given as listed by TCRdb. CDR3 amino acids: CASSEHRGK. The chain joins TRBV2 to TRBJ2-6; the table names TRBD1, a call not compared with the DNA. Germline V lookup: CDR1 SNHLY, CDR2 FYNNEI. The CDR3 has 9 amino acids, counting both end residues.

This clone occurred once. The genes are TRBV7-9 and TRBJ2-1; TRBD2 matches at 9 bases. Germline V gene sequence: CDR1 SEHNR, CDR2 FQNEAQ (reference sequence). The CDR3 is 14 amino acids. Trimming removed 5 bases from V and 5 bases from J; junction bases left unmatched: 4. The CDR3 nucleotides read TGTGCCAGCAGCGGCGGGAGGGTTGACAATGAGCAGTTCTTC. Protein: CASSGGRVDNEQFF.

The rearrangement uses TRBV4-3 and TRBJ2-1; the D gene is possibly TRBD1 (6 bases). The CDR3 contains 15 residues. Per germline, CDR1 LGHNA and CDR2 YSLEER. Trimming took off 3 bases at V and 9 bases at J, with 18 bases between the two ends. The CDR3 loop is CASSHANGQGLEQFF. The DNA of the CDR3 is TGCGCCAGCAGCCACGCGAACGGGCAGGGGCTTGAGCAGTTCTTC.

There are a few counts of this clone. The J gene is TRBJ2-7, the V gene TRBV6-1, with 7 bases lining up with TRBD1. This CDR3 has 14 residues. The trim removed 4 bases at V and 3 bases at J, leaving 6 bases unmatched. Germline V gene sequence: CDR1 MNHNS, CDR2 SASEGT. CDR3 residues: CASSGRDSLYEQYF. CDR3 nucleotides: TGTGCCAGCAGTGGCAGGGACAGCCTCTACGAGCAGTACTTC.

V gene TRBV7-3 combines with J gene TRBJ2-1; 9 positions match TRBD2. CDR3 length equals 17 residues. Trimming removed 2 bases from V and 3 bases from J; junction bases left unmatched: 8. The V gene's germline CDR1 is SGHTA and CDR2 FQGTGA. The CDR3 protein is CASSLLEAGGFYNEQFF. CDR3 bases: TGTGCCAGCAGCTTATTAGAGGCGGGAGGGTTCTACAATGAGCAGTTCTTC.

J is TRBJ1-4 and V is TRBV21-1. TRBV21-1 has pseudogene status. This CDR3 contains 15 residues. The CDR3 loop is CASSKSSGGHEKLFF. The CDR3, as DNA: TGTGCCAGCAGCAAGAGCTCCGGGGGGCATGAAAAACTGTTTTTT.

The chain couples TRBV28 to TRBJ1-1; D remains unclear. Germline assignment: CDR1 MDHEN and CDR2 SYDVKM. Trimming stripped 7 bases from V and 0 bases from J, with 12 bases between. This CDR3 has 14 amino acids. DNA of the CDR3: TGTGCCAGCATCCGGATCGGGGTGAACACTGAAGCTTTCTTT. Protein: CASIRIGVNTEAFF.

The chain combines TRBV2 with TRBJ2-7; weak D call: TRBD2 (6 bases). The CDR3 is made up of 12 amino acids. Germline V gene lookup returns CDR1 SNHLY and CDR2 FYNNEI. V lost 8 bases and J lost 2, with 10 bases in between. CDR3 residues: CASGRGPYEQYF. CDR3 in DNA: TGTGCCAGCGGGCGGGGCCCCTACGAGCAGTACTTC.

The rearrangement links TRBV27 to TRBJ1-1; no clear D. Germline V lookup: CDR1 MNHEY, CDR2 SMNVEV (reference sequence). This CDR3 spans 13 amino acids. The V end lost 7 bases, the J end lost 6 bases, and 15 bases lay between the germline ends. CDR3 sequence (DNA): TGTGCCAGCATTGGTTTACGTGGCTCTGAAGCTTTCTTT. Translated, it gives CASIGLRGSEAFF.

This chain connects TRBV11-2 to TRBJ2-1; 10 nucleotides agree with TRBD1. After removal of 1 base from V and 4 bases from J, the junction contained 1 base not matched to a gene. The CDR3 length is 15 residues. Looked up from germline, CDR1 is SGHAT and CDR2 is FQNNGV. CDR3 protein: CASSLGQGAYNEQFF. CDR3 nucleotide sequence: TGTGCCAGCAGCTTAGGACAGGGGGCATACAATGAGCAGTTCTTC.

The chain employs TRBV6-1 and TRBJ1-2; weak D call: TRBD1 (5 bases). Germline V gene lookup returns CDR1 MNHNS and CDR2 SASEGT. Trimming took off 3 bases at V and 4 bases at J, with 9 bases between the two ends. CDR3 length: 13 residues. The CDR3 protein is CASSDGGVYGYTF. CDR3 bases: TGTGCCAGCAGTGATGGAGGGGTCTATGGCTACACCTTC.

The rearrangement links TRBV4-2 to TRBJ2-3, with TRBD2 matching over 8 bases. The CDR3 covers 19 residues. Germline V gene lookup returns CDR1 LGHNA and CDR2 YNFKEQ. V was pared by 0 bases and J by 3 bases, with 14 bases of the junction left unmatched. This chain's CDR3 is CASSQELMSGGPETDTQYF. CDR3 coding DNA: TGTGCCAGCAGCCAAGAGCTTATGTCGGGAGGGCCTGAAACAGATACGCAGTATTTT.

This chain connects TRBV9 to TRBJ1-1; 11 nucleotides line up with TRBD1. Germline V lookup: CDR1 SGDLS, CDR2 YYNGEE. V lost 3 bases to trimming and J lost 4 bases; unmatched junction nucleotides: 5. The CDR3 is 15 residues long. CDR3 protein: CASSAAGTGGTEAFF. The CDR3 DNA is TGTGCCAGCAGCGCGGCCGGGACAGGGGGCACTGAAGCTTTCTTT.